These 8 T cell receptor beta chains share one sample of origin, sequenced in a study of T cell responses to AZD1222 COVID-19 vaccine. Measured with immunoSEQ multiplex PCR; TCRdb has only the in-frame clones, and not every one. The data show 85,000 to 120,000 clones, with roughly 80% seen just once and about 18% held by the top ten. The sample here was peripheral blood, taken on day 0 of AZD1222 vaccination. All receptors come from an adult in good health.

The V call is TRBV28, the J call TRBJ1-1, with D tentatively TRBD1 (6 bases). This CDR3 region has 14 residues. The V end was cut by 6 bases, the J end by 5 bases, with 16 bases between. CDR1 is MDHEN, CDR2 SYDVKM, per germline. DNA for the CDR3: TGTGCCAGCAGACGAGGGGGGGTAGGTACTGAAGCTTTCTTT. Its translation is CASRRGGVGTEAFF. The full variable domain, with the rest looked up from reference TRBV28 and TRBJ1-1, is DVKVTQSSRYLVKRTGEKVFLECVQDMDHENMFWYRQDPGLGLRLIYFSYDVKMKEKGDIPEGYSVSREKKERFSLILESASTNQTSMYLCASRRGGVGTEAFFGQGTRLTVV.

In this sample, this clone turned up once. The chain links TRBV19 to TRBJ1-6; the D is unclear. V shed 1 base and J shed 11 bases, with 9 bases lying between them. The CDR3 spans 13 residues. Per germline, CDR1 LNHDA and CDR2 SQIVND (reference sequence). The CDR3 bases are TGTGCCAGTAGTATAGCCGGGAGGACACCCCTCCACTTT. Its protein product is CASSIAGRTPLHF.

This clone was seen only once. The V call is TRBV5-6, the J call TRBJ1-4; D unresolved. CDR3 size: 14 residues. The germline V and J ends were trimmed by 0 bases and 7 bases, with 10 bases remaining between them. Germline assignment: CDR1 SGHDT and CDR2 YYEEEE. The CDR3 loop is CASSLGREGEKLFF. CDR3 in DNA: TGTGCCAGCAGCTTGGGACGCGAAGGTGAAAAACTGTTTTTT.

This chain joins TRBV5-1 and TRBJ1-3; maybe TRBD1 (6 bases). Trimming left V 0 bases short and J 0 bases short, with 10 bases between. The CDR3 length is 16 residues. Germline V gives CDR1 SGHRS, CDR2 YFSETQ. Here the CDR3 DNA reads TGCGCCAGCAGCTTGGGCGACAGGCCCTCTGGAAACACCATATATTTT. Translated: CASSLGDRPSGNTIYF.

The chain joins TRBV7-2 to TRBJ2-7; D perhaps matches TRBD2 (5 bases). V was pared by 1 base and J by 1 base, with 5 bases between. This CDR3 is 13 amino acids long. The germline gives CDR1 SGHTA, CDR2 FQGNSA. For the CDR3, the DNA is TGTGCCAGCAGCTTAGGGGAGTCCTACGAGCAGTACTTC. Its translation: CASSLGESYEQYF.

The V call is TRBV3-1 (or the pseudogene TRBV3-2), the J call TRBJ2-7, with D unresolved. This CDR3 is 14 amino acids long. V lost 1 base and J 6 bases, leaving 13 bases between the germline ends. In germline, CDR1 is LGHDT, CDR2 YNNKEL (reference sequence). The chain's CDR3 is CASSQGRLEVEQYF. CDR3 in DNA: TGTGCCAGCAGCCAAGGGCGTCTAGAGGTCGAGCAGTACTTC.

The rearrangement uses TRBV4-2 and TRBJ2-7; TRBD1 matches 7 bases. CDR1 is LGHNA, CDR2 YNFKEQ, per germline. J lost 3 bases, V lost 4 bases, and 6 bases had no gene match. The length of the CDR3 is 14 residues. The DNA for the CDR3 is TGTGCCAGCAGCCCGCGGACAGGAAACTACGAGCAGTACTTC. This gives the protein CASSPRTGNYEQYF.

This chain uses TRBV4-2 with TRBJ1-6; D uncertain. V was clipped by 1 base and J by 0 bases, with 19 bases between them. Germline V gene data show CDR1 as LGHNA and CDR2 as YNFKEQ. The CDR3 covers 20 residues. The CDR3, as DNA: TGTGCCAGCAGCCAAGTGGGCGGCGGAAAATCCTTCTCCTATAATTCACCCCTCCACTTT. Translated: CASSQVGGGKSFSYNSPLHF.